A selection of T cell receptor beta chains follows, all from one sample in a study of cytomegalovirus exposure and HLA in healthy donors. Measured with immunoSEQ multiplex PCR; TCRdb has only the in-frame clones, and not every one. The sample includes tens of thousands of clones, approximately 84% of them seen just once. Material for sequencing was PBMCs. The receptors come from a man aged 50 to 59 in good health and CMV-seronegative. The CDR3 runs from the conserved cysteine through the conserved F or W. The order of the fields is J gene, V gene, CDR3 protein.

J gene: TRBJ2-7; V gene: TRBV6-1; CDR3 protein: CASAGVKRADEQYF
J gene: TRBJ1-5; V gene: TRBV7-9; CDR3 protein: CASSPGTGRDQPQHF
J gene: TRBJ2-3; V gene: TRBV9; CDR3 protein: CASSVSGGAPDTQYF
J gene: TRBJ1-2; V gene: TRBV7-9; CDR3 protein: CASSQGQGTDGYTF
J gene: TRBJ2-7; V gene: TRBV6-1; CDR3 protein: CASWSRPEQYF
J gene: TRBJ2-5; V gene: TRBV13; CDR3 protein: CASSFWEEGLGETQYF
J gene: TRBJ1-2; V gene: TRBV5-4; CDR3 protein: CASSTGTRYGYTF
J gene: TRBJ2-3; V gene: TRBV30; CDR3 protein: CAWSWDRYTDTQYF
J gene: TRBJ1-4; V gene: TRBV25-1; CDR3 protein: CASSGQGARGEKLFF
J gene: TRBJ2-2; V gene: TRBV9; CDR3 protein: CASSVPRDRDGRDGELFF
J gene: TRBJ2-7; V gene: TRBV30; CDR3 protein: CAWKASGRNEQYF
J gene: TRBJ2-1; V gene: TRBV11-2; CDR3 protein: CASSPGTSGRAKSNEQFF
J gene: TRBJ2-7; V gene: TRBV19; CDR3 protein: CASSLPGGSSYEQYF
J gene: TRBJ2-5; V gene: TRBV4-3; CDR3 protein: CASSQVGGAQETQYF
J gene: TRBJ2-5; V gene: TRBV7-2; CDR3 protein: CASSLFQIQETQYF
J gene: TRBJ1-1; V gene: TRBV6-5; CDR3 protein: CASSYSFGLLNTEAFF
J gene: TRBJ2-3; V gene: TRBV27; CDR3 protein: CASSLSLTDTQYF
J gene: TRBJ2-7; V gene: TRBV6-1; CDR3 protein: CASSEAGLAGVDYEQYF
J gene: TRBJ1-1; V gene: TRBV28; CDR3 protein: CASSRGDRDTEAFF
J gene: TRBJ1-3; V gene: TRBV7-9; CDR3 protein: CASSSLQGTGNTIYF
J gene: TRBJ2-3; V gene: TRBV5-8; CDR3 protein: CASSFKPMLITDTQYF
J gene: TRBJ2-7; V gene: TRBV20-1; CDR3 protein: CSVTGGNEQYF
J gene: TRBJ1-2; V gene: TRBV2; CDR3 protein: CASSEALQGINYGYTF
J gene: TRBJ1-2; V gene: TRBV19; CDR3 protein: CASSTLGQGGGMNYGYTF
J gene: TRBJ2-1; V gene: TRBV7-2; CDR3 protein: CASSPRWASGQFF
J gene: TRBJ2-3; V gene: TRBV27; CDR3 protein: CASSLQGAGSDTQYF
J gene: TRBJ2-7; V gene: TRBV15; CDR3 protein: CATSRTGGDSYEQYF
J gene: TRBJ2-1; V gene: TRBV2; CDR3 protein: CASTPLGGNEQFF
J gene: TRBJ1-2; V gene: TRBV7-2; CDR3 protein: CASSLVIQGSYGYTF
J gene: TRBJ2-2; V gene: TRBV11-2; CDR3 protein: CASSLTTGSTGELFF
J gene: TRBJ2-5; V gene: TRBV9; CDR3 protein: CASSVGGSGGGETQYF
J gene: TRBJ2-7; V gene: TRBV5-6; CDR3 protein: CASSTGTGGASYEQYF
J gene: TRBJ1-1; V gene: TRBV19; CDR3 protein: CASSPRQRTEAFF
J gene: TRBJ1-4; V gene: TRBV7-8; CDR3 protein: CASSLVGTGVEKLFF
J gene: TRBJ2-3; V gene: TRBV14; CDR3 protein: CASSQDGTGLRRDTQYF
J gene: TRBJ2-5; V gene: TRBV18; CDR3 protein: CASSQTTGHQETQYF
J gene: TRBJ2-2; V gene: TRBV27; CDR3 protein: CASSLYTGELFF
J gene: TRBJ1-3; V gene: TRBV25-1; CDR3 protein: CASSFGTGVGNTIYF
J gene: TRBJ1-6; V gene: TRBV30; CDR3 protein: CAWSVGADNSPLHF
J gene: TRBJ1-1; V gene: TRBV28; CDR3 protein: CASSLGQKAFF
J gene: TRBJ2-2; V gene: TRBV9; CDR3 protein: CASSVVTPGHTNTGELFF
J gene: TRBJ1-2; V gene: TRBV7-9; CDR3 protein: CASSKQGGSYHGYTF
J gene: TRBJ1-4; V gene: TRBV11-2; CDR3 protein: CASSLGGRPTKWEKLFF
J gene: TRBJ1-1; V gene: TRBV27; CDR3 protein: CASSLTALNTEAFF